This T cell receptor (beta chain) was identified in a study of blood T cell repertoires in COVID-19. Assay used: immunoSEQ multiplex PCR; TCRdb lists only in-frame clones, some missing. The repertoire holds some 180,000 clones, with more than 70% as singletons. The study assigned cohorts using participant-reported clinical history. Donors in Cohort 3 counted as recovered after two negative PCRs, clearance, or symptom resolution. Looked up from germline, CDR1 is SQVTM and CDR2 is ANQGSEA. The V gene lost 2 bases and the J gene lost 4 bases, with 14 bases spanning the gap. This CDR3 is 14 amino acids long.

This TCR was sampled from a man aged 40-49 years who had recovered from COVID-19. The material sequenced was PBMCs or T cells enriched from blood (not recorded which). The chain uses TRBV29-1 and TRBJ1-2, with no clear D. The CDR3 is CSVESPGSPYGYTF. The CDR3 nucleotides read TGCAGCGTTGAAAGTCCGGGGTCCCCCTATGGCTACACCTTC.